This T cell receptor (beta chain) emerged from a study of T cells in lung cancer brain metastases. Study in general: Tobacco use history was present in about 85% of the 20 patients, median roughly 40 pack-years. No interval therapy was given to about 90% of the roughly 20 patients. The study, taken as a whole, reports: Brain metastasis T cell infiltration was not adjusted for preoperative corticosteroid effects. Compared with paired primaries, brain metastases showed fewer unique productive clones (approximately 1,500 versus 4,300).

Per the germline V gene, CDR1 is WSHSY and CDR2 is SAAADI. Trimming cost V 5 bases and J 2 bases, with 10 bases left between them. The CDR3 covers 14 residues. Comment on this clone: Its antigen is unknown.

Sequencing was performed with immunoSEQ multiplex PCR; in TCRdb, only in-frame clones are kept and a portion is missing. The sample holds a few thousand clones, approximately 86% seen once. The chain uses TRBV10-2 and TRBJ2-1; tentatively, D is TRBD2 (7 bases). Sequenced input: tumor tissue from the primary lung tumor. The TCR sequence derives from a man in his sixties or seventies with non-small cell lung cancer. This CDR3 is CASSKGGTYNEQFF. The DNA of the CDR3 is TGCGCCAGCAGTAAGGGGGGGACCTACAATGAGCAGTTCTTC.